This TCR beta chain was obtained from a study of T-cell memory formation after mild COVID-19. Study overall: Largely, TCR clusters stayed within a single donor. Study-wide points: Contracting clones localized mainly to CM and EM when CD4+ and mainly to EMRA when CD8+.

TCRdb recomputed calls from the 5' RACE reads with MiXCR, one row per CDR3 protein. The profile shows approximately 110,000 distinct CDR3 sequences, roughly 20% of them singletons. As to this clonotype: Its target is unknown.

The material sequenced was PBMCs or a T cell subset sorted from them (not recorded which). This receptor was identified in a man between 18 and 35 years old who had mild COVID-19 (a few samples of this study predate the infection). Cell type and time point are not known.

CDR3 protein: CASALGARGYGYTF. The CDR3 DNA follows: TGTGCCAGCGCCTTAGGGGCCAGGGGGTATGGCTACACCTTC. The chain employs TRBV6-5 and TRBJ1-2, with 7 bases aligning to TRBD1. Per the germline V gene, CDR1 is MNHEY and CDR2 is SVGAGI. V trimming: 8 bases; J trimming: 5 bases; junction bases outside the gene matches: 11. The CDR3 is made up of 14 amino acids.